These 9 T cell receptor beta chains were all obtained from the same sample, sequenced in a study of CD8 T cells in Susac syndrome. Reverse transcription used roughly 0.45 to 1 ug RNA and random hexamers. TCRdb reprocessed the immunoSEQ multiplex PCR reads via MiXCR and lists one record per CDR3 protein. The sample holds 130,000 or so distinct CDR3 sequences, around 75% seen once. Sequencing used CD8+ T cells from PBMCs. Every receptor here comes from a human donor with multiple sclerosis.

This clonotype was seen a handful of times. In DNA form, the CDR3 reads TGTGCCACCAGCAACCGGGACAGTCAAGAGACCCAGTACTTC. Translation gives CATSNRDSQETQYF. V and J are TRBV15 and TRBJ2-5; 7 nucleotides align to TRBD1. J lost 2 bases, V lost 4 bases, and 4 bases had no gene match. Germline V gene sequence: CDR1 LNHNV, CDR2 YYDKDF (reference sequence). CDR3 size: 14 residues.

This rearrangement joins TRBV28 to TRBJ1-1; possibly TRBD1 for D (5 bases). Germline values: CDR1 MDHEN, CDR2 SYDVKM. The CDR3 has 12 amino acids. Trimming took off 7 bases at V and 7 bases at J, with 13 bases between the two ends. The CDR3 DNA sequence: TGTGCCAGCACCTTCGGAGGGGTTGAAGCTTTCTTT. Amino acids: CASTFGGVEAFF.

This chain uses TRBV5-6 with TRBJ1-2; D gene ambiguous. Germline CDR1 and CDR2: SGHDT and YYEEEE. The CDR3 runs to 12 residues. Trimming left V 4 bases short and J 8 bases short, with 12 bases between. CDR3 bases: TGTGCCAGCAGCCTCGGGGAGGGCGGCTACACCTTC. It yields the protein CASSLGEGGYTF.

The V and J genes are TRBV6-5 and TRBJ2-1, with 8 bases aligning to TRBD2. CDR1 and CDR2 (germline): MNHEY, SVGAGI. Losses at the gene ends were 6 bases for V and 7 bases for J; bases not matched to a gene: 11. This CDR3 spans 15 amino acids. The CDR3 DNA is TGTGCCAGCAGCCCTAGCGGGCCCCCTGGAAATGAGCAGTTCTTC. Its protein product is CASSPSGPPGNEQFF.

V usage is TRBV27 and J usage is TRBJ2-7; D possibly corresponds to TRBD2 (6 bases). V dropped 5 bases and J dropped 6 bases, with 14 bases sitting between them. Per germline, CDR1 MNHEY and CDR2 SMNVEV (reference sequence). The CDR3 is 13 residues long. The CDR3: CASSPLGGSEQYV. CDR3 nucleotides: TGTGCCAGCAGTCCGCTCGGGGGAAGCGAGCAGTACGTC.

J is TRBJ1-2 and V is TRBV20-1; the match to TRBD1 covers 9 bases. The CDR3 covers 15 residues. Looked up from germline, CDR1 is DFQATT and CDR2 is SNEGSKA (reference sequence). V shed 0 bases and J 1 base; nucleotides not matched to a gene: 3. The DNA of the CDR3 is TGCAGTGCTAGAGATTTGGACAGGGGTAACTATGGCTACACCTTC. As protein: CSARDLDRGNYGYTF.

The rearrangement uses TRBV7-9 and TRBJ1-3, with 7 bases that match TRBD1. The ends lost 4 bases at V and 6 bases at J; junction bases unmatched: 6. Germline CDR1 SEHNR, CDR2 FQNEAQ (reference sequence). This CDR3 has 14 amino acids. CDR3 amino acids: CASSSPTGPNTIYF. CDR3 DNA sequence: TGTGCCAGCAGCTCCCCGACAGGGCCAAACACCATATATTTT. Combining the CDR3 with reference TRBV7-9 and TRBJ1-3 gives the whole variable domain DTGVSQNPRHKITKRGQNVTFRCDPISEHNRLYWYRQTLGQGPEFLTYFQNEAQLEKSRLLSDRFSAERPKGSFSTLEIQRTEQGDSAMYLCASSSPTGPNTIYFGEGSWLTVV.

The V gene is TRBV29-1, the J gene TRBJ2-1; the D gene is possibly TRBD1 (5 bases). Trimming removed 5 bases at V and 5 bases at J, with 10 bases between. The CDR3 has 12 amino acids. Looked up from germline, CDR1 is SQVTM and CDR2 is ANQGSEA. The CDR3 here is CSVRTKDNEQFF. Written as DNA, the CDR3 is TGCAGCGTTAGGACAAAAGACAATGAGCAGTTCTTC.

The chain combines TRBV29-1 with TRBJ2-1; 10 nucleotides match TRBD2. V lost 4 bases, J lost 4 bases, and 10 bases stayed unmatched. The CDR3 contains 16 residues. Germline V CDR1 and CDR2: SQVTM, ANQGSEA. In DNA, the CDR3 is TGCAGCGTTGCGGTTAGCGGGGGGTTCAATTACAATGAGCAGTTCTTC. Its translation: CSVAVSGGFNYNEQFF.